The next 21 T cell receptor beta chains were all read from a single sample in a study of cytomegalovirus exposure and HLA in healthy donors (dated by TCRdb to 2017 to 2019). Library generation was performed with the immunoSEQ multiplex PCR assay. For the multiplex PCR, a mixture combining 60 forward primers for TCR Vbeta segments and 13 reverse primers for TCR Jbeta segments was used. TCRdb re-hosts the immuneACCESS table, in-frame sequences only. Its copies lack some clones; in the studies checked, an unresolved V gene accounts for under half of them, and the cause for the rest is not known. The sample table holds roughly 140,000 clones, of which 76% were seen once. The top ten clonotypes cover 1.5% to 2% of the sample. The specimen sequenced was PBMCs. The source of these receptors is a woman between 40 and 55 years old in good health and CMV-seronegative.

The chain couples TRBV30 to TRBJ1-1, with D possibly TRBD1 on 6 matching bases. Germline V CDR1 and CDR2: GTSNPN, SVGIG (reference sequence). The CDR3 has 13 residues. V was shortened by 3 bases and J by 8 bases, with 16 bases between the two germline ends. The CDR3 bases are TGTGCCTGGAGGTTGCCAGGGGATAAAGAAGCTTTCTTT. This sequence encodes CAWRLPGDKEAFF.

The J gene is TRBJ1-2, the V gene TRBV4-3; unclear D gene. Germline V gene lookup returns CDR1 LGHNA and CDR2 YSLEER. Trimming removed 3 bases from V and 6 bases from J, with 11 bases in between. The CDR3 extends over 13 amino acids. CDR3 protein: CASSQVGRDGYTF. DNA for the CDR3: TGCGCCAGCAGCCAGGTGGGGAGGGATGGCTACACCTTC.

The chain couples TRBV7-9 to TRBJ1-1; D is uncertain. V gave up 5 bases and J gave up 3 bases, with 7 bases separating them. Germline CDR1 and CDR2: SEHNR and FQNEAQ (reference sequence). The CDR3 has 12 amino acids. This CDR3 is CASSPGYTEAFF. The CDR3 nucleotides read TGTGCCAGCAGCCCCGGGTACACTGAAGCTTTCTTT. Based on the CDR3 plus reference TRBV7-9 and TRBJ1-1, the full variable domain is DTGVSQNPRHKITKRGQNVTFRCDPISEHNRLYWYRQTLGQGPEFLTYFQNEAQLEKSRLLSDRFSAERPKGSFSTLEIQRTEQGDSAMYLCASSPGYTEAFFGQGTRLTVV.

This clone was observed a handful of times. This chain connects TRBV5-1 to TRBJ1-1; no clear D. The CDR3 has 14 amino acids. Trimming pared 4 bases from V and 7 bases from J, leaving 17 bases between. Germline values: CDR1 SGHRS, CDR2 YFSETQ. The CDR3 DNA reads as TGCGCCAGCAGCATTCAGGTACCCGGTAGTGAAGCTTTCTTT. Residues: CASSIQVPGSEAFF. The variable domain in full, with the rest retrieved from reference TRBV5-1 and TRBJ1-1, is KAGVTQTPRYLIKTRGQQVTLSCSPISGHRSVSWYQQTPGQGLQFLFEYFSETQRNKGNFPGRFSGRQFSNSRSEMNVSTLELGDSALYLCASSIQVPGSEAFFGQGTRLTVV.

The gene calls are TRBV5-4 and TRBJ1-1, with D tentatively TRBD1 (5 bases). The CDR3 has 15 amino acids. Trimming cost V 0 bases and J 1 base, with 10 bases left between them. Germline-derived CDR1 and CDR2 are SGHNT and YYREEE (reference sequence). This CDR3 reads CASSLGPGQNTEAFF. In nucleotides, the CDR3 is TGTGCCAGCAGCTTGGGCCCTGGACAGAACACTGAAGCTTTCTTT.

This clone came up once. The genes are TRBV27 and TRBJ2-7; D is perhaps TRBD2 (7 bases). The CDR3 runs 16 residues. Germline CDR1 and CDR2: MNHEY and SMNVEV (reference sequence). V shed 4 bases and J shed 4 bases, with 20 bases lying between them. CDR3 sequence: CASSYHEGEGVYEQYF. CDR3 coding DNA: TGTGCCAGCAGTTACCACGAGGGGGAGGGAGTGTACGAGCAGTACTTC.

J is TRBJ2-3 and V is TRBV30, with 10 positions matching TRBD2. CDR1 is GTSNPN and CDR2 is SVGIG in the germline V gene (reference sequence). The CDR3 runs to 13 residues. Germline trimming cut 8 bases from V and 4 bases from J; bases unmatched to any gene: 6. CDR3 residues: CAGKRGGPDTQYF. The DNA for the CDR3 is TGTGCCGGAAAGCGGGGGGGCCCAGATACGCAGTATTTT.

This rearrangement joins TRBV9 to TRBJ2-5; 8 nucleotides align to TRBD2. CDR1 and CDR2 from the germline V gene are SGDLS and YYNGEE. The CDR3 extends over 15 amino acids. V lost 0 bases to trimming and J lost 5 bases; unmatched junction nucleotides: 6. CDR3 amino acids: CASSVDGGGRETQYF. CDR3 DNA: TGTGCCAGCAGCGTAGACGGCGGGGGGAGGGAGACCCAGTACTTC.

The CDR3 DNA is TGTGCCAGCAGCTTAGAACAGGGGCGAGAGACCCAGTACTTC. Amino acids: CASSLEQGRETQYF. This chain links TRBV2 with TRBJ2-5; 7 bases agree with TRBD1. CDR3 size: 14 residues. The trim removed 6 bases at V and 4 bases at J, leaving 8 bases unmatched. Germline V gene sequence: CDR1 SNHLY, CDR2 FYNNEI.

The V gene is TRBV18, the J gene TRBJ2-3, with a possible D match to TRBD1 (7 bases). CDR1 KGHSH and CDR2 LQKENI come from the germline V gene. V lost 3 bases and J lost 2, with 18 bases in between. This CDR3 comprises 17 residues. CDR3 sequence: CASSPSQQGGHTDTQYF. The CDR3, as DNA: TGTGCCAGCTCACCCTCCCAGCAGGGGGGACACACAGATACGCAGTATTTT.

CDR3 region: CASGLVPHPDSNQPQHF. In DNA form, the CDR3 reads TGTGCTAGTGGTTTGGTTCCCCATCCAGATAGCAATCAGCCCCAGCATTTT. This chain connects TRBV12-5 to TRBJ1-5; D gene uncertain. Germline loops: CDR1 LGHNT, CDR2 FRNRAP. Trimming removed 0 bases at V and 0 bases at J, with 12 bases between. The CDR3 consists of 17 residues.

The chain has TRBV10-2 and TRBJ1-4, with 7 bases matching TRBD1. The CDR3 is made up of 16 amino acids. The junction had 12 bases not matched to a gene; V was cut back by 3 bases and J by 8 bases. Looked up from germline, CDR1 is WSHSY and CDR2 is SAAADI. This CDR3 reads CASSDKGGDSKEKLFF. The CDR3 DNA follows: TGCGCCAGCAGTGATAAAGGGGGCGACTCCAAGGAAAAACTGTTTTTT.

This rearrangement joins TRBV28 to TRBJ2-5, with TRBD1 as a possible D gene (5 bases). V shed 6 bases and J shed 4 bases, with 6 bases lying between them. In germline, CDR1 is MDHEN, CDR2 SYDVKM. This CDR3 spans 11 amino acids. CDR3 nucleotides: TGTGCCAGCAGGGGGCTAGAGACCCAGTACTTC. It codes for CASRGLETQYF.

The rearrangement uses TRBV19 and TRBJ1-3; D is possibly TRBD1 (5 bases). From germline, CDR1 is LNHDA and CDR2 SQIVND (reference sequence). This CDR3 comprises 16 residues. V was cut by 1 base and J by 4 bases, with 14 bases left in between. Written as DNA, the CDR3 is TGTGCCAGTAGTATAGGGCGTCGGGGGTTCGGAAACACCATATATTTT. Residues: CASSIGRRGFGNTIYF. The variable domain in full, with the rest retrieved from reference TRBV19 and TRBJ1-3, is DGGITQSPKYLFRKEGQNVTLSCEQNLNHDAMYWYRQDPGQGLRLIYYSQIVNDFQKGDIAEGYSVSREKKESFPLTVTSAQKNPTAFYLCASSIGRRGFGNTIYFGEGSWLTVV.

CDR3 amino acids: CASSPGQTWEYGYTF. In nucleotides, the CDR3 is TGCGCCAGCAGCCCTGGACAGACATGGGAGTATGGCTACACCTTC. The V gene is TRBV5-1, the J gene TRBJ1-2; tentatively, D is TRBD1 (6 bases). CDR3 size: 15 residues. The ends were cut back, 4 bases at V and 5 bases at J, with 18 bases in the middle. From germline, CDR1 is SGHRS and CDR2 YFSETQ.

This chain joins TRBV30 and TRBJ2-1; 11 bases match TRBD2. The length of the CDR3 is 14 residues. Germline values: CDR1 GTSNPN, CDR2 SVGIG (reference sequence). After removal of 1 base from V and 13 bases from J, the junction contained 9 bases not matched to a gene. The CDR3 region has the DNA TGTGCCTGGAGTGAAAAGGCTAGCGGGGGGTACCAGTTCTTC. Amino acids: CAWSEKASGGYQFF.

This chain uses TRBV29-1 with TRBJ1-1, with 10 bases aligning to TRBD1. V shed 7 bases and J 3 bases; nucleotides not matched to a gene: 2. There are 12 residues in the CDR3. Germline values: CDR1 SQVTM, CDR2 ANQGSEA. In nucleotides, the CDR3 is TGCAGCGGGGACAGGGGAGACACTGAAGCTTTCTTT. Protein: CSGDRGDTEAFF.

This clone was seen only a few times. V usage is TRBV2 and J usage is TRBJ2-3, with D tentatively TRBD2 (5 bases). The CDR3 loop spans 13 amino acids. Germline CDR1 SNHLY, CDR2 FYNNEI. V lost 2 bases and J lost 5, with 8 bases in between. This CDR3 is CASSETSQDTQYF. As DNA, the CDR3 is TGTGCCAGCAGTGAAACTAGTCAAGATACGCAGTATTTT.

CDR3 DNA: TGTGCCAGCAGTAGACAGTTGTCTGGAAACACCATATATTTT. It specifies CASSRQLSGNTIYF. The chain combines TRBV6-1 with TRBJ1-3; D is possibly TRBD1 (5 bases). With 5 bases removed from V and 1 base from J, the gap between germline ends came to 9 bases. The germline CDR1 and CDR2 sequences are MNHNS and SASEGT. The CDR3 has 14 residues.

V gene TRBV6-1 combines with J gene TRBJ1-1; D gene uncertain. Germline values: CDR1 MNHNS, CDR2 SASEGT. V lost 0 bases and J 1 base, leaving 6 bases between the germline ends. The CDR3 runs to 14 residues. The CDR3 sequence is CASSEAAANTEAFF. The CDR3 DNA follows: TGTGCCAGCAGTGAAGCGGCGGCGAACACTGAAGCTTTCTTT.

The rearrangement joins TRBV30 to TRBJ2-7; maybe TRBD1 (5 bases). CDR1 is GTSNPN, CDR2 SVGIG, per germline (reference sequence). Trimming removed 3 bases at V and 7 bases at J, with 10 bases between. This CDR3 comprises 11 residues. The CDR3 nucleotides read TGTGCCTGGAGCCTGAAGGGGGAGCAGTACTTC. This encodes CAWSLKGEQYF.